Reported below is one TCR beta chain. High-throughput TCR beta sequencing covered peripheral CD8+ and CD4+ T cells. Patients with Susac syndrome showed fulfilment of recently defined diagnostic criteria for definite or probable disease. After extraction with the RNeasy kit, roughly 0.5 to 1 ug of the RNA was reverse transcribed using random hexamers. Amplification of TCR beta CDR3 used immunoSEQ multiplex PCR across 54 Vbeta and 13 Jbeta. TCRdb reanalysed the immunoSEQ multiplex PCR reads using MiXCR and keeps one entry per CDR3 protein. The sample includes 170,000 or so distinct CDR3 sequences, 90% to 96% of them seen just once. This record comes from a study of CD8 T cells in Susac syndrome. About the research overall: Blood was drawn from Susac syndrome patients while they were therapy-naive, on corticosteroids, or on intravenous immunoglobulin alone.

The specimen sequenced was CD4+ T cells from PBMCs. The sequence derives from a human donor with Susac syndrome.

The CDR3 DNA reads as TGCAGTGCCGCCACCACTTCACAACCCTATAGCAATCAGCCCCAGCATTTT. Protein sequence: CSAATTSQPYSNQPQHF. The chain is built from TRBV20-1 and TRBJ1-5; unclear D gene. The CDR3 is made up of 17 amino acids. The germline gives CDR1 DFQATT, CDR2 SNEGSKA (reference sequence). The V and J ends lost 6 bases and 0 bases respectively, with 21 bases between them.